This paragraph covers one T cell receptor (beta chain) sequence. What it recognizes is unknown. Sequencing used immunoSEQ multiplex PCR; TCRdb keeps in-frame clones, though not all of them. This table holds some 99,000 clones, approximately 84% found once. This CDR3 spans 12 amino acids. The V gene's germline CDR1 is SGHNT and CDR2 YENEEA. V gave up 5 bases and J gave up 1 base, with 5 bases separating them. This record belongs to a study of T cell responses to AZD1222 COVID-19 vaccine. Study results and caveats: Clonal diversity may have been underestimated, and the donors were mostly white British, with more females than males. CD4 TCRs associated with vaccination spanned spike, dominating at 160-218 and 743-854. Recipients of two AZD1222 doses showed rising Spike-specific TCR breadth and depth.

The genes are TRBV11-3 and TRBJ2-5; D is ambiguous. The receptor was derived from an adult who received the AZD1222 COVID-19 vaccine. Sample: peripheral blood, taken 28 days after the second AZD1222 dose. CDR3 bases: TGTGCCAGCAGCCGGTCCCAAGAGACCCAGTACTTC. This codes for CASSRSQETQYF. Filled out from reference TRBV11-3 and TRBJ2-5, the complete variable domain reads EAGVVQSPRYKIIEKKQPVAFWCNPISGHNTLYWYLQNLGQGPELLIRYENEEAVDDSQLPKDRFSAERLKGVDSTLKIQPAELGDSAVYLCASSRSQETQYFGPGTRLLVL.